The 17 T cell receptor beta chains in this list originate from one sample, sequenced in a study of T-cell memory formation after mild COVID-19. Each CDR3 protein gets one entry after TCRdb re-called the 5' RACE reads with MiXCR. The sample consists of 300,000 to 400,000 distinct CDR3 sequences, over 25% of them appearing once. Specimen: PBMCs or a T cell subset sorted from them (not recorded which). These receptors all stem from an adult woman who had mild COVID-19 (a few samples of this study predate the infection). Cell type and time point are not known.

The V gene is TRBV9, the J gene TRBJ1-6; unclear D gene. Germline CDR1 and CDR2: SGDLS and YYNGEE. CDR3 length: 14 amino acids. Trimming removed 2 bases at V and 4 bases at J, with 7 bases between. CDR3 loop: CASSVTYYNSPLHF. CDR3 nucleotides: TGTGCCAGCAGCGTGACATATTATAATTCACCCCTCCACTTT.

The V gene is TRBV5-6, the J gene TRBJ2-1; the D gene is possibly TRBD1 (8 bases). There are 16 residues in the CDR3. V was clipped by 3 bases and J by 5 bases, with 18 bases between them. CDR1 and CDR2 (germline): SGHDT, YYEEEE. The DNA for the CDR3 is TGTGCCAGCAGCTGGGGGGGCGGGACAGGACACAATGAGCAGTTCTTC. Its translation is CASSWGGGTGHNEQFF.

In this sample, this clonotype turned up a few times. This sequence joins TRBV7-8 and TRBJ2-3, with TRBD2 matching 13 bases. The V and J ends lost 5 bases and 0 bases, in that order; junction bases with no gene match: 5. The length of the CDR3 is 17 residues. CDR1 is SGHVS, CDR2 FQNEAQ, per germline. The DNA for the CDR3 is TGTGCCAGCAGCCGGACTAGCGGGAGTCCTAGCACAGATACGCAGTATTTT. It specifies CASSRTSGSPSTDTQYF.

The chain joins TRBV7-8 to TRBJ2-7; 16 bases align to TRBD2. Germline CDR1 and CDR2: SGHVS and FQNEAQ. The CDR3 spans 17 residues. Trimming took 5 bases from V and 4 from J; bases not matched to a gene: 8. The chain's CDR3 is CASSPGTSGGAVYEQYF. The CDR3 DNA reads TGTGCCAGCAGCCCAGGGACTAGCGGGGGGGCGGTTTACGAGCAGTACTTC.

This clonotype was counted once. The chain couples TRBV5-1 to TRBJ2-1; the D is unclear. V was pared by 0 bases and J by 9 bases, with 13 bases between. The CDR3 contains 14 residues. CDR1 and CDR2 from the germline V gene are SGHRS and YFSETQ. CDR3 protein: CASSLAGYQGEQFF. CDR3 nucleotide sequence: TGCGCCAGCAGCTTGGCCGGGTATCAAGGTGAGCAGTTCTTC.

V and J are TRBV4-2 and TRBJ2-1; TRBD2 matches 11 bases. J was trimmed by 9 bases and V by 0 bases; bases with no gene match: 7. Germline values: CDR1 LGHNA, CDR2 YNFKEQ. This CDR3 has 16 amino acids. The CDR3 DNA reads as TGTGCCAGCAGCCAAGAACTAGCGGGGGCGGTGGTTGAGCAGTTCTTC. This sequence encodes CASSQELAGAVVEQFF.

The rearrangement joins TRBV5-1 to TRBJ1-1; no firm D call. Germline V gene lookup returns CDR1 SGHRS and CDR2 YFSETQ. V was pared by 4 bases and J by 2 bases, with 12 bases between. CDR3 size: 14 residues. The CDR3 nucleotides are TGCGCCAGCAGCCCCGCGGACGGAAACACTGAAGCTTTCTTT. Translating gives CASSPADGNTEAFF.

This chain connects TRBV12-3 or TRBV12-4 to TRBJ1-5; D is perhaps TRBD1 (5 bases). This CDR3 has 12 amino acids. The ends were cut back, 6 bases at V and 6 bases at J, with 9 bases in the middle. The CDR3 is CASREGSQPQHF. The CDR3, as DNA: TGTGCCAGCAGGGAGGGGTCTCAGCCCCAGCATTTT.

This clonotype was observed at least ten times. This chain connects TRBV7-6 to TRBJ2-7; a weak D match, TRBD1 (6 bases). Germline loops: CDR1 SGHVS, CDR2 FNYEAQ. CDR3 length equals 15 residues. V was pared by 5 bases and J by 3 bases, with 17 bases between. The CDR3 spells CASSRVGDTNYEQYF. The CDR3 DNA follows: TGTGCCAGCAGCCGAGTCGGGGACACCAACTACGAGCAGTACTTC. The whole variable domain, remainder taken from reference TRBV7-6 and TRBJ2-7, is GAGVSQSPRYKVTKRGQDVALRCDPISGHVSLYWYRQALGQGPEFLTYFNYEAQQDKSGLPNDRFSAERPEGSISTLTIQRTEQRDSAMYRCASSRVGDTNYEQYFGPGTRLTVT.

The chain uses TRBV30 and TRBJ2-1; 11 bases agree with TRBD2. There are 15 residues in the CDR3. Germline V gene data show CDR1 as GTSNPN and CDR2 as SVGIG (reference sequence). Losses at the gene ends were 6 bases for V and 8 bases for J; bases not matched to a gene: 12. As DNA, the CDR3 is TGTGCCTGCCCGAGGGCTAGCGGGGGGCTGGATGAGCAGTTCTTC. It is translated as CACPRASGGLDEQFF. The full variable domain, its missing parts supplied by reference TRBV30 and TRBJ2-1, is SQTIHQWPATLVQPVGSPLSLECTVEGTSNPNLYWYRQAAGRGLQLLFYSVGIGQISSEVPQNLSASRPQDRQFILSSKKLLLSDSGFYLCACPRASGGLDEQFFGPGTRLTVL.

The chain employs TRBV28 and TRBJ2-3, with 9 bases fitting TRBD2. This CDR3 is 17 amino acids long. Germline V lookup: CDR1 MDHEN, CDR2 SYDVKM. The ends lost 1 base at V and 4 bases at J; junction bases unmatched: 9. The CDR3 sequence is CASSLSDSGGFADTQYF. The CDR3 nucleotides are TGTGCCAGCAGTTTATCAGATAGCGGGGGTTTCGCAGATACGCAGTATTTT.

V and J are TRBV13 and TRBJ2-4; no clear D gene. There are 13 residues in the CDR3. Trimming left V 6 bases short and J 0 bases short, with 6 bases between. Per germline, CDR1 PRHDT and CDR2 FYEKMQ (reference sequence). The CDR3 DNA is TGTGCCAGCAGTGACCTAGCCAAAAACATTCAGTACTTC. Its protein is CASSDLAKNIQYF. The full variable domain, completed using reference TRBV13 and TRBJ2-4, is AAGVIQSPRHLIKEKRETATLKCYPIPRHDTVYWYQQGPGQDPQFLISFYEKMQSDKGSIPDRFSAQQFSDYHSELNMSSLELGDSALYFCASSDLAKNIQYFGAGTRLSVL.

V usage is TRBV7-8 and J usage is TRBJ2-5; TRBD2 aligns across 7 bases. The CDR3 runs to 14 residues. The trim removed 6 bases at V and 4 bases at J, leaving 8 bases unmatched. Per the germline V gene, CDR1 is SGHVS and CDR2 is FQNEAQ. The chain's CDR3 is CASRIGTGGETQYF. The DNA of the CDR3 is TGTGCCAGCAGGATAGGGACGGGGGGAGAGACCCAGTACTTC.

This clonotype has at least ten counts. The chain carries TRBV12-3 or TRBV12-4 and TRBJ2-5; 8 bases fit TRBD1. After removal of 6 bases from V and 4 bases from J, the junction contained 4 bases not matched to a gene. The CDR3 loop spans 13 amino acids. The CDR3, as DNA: TGTGCCAGCAGCTTTGGACAGGGAGAGACCCAGTACTTC. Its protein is CASSFGQGETQYF.

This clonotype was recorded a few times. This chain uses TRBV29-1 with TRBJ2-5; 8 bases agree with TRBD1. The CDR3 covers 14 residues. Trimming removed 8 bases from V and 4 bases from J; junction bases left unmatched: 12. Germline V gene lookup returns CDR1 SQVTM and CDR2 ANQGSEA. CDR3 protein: CSSLGQGAGETQYF. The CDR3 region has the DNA TGCAGCTCACTCGGCCAGGGGGCGGGAGAGACCCAGTACTTC.

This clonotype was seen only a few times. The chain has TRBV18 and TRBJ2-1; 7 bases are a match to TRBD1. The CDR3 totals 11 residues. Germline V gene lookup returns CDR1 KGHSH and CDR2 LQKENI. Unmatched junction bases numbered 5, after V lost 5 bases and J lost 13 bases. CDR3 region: CASSETGRQFF. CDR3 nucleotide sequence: TGTGCCAGCTCAGAGACAGGGCGACAGTTCTTC.

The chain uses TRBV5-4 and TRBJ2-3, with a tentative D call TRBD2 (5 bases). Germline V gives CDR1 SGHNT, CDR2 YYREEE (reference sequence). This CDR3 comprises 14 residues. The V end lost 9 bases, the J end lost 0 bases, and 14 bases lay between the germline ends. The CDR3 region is CAMRTGTSTDTQYF. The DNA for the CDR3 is TGTGCCATGCGGACGGGAACGAGCACAGATACGCAGTATTTT.